This T cell receptor (beta chain) was identified during a study of shared clonotypes between healthy human individuals. Profiled with immunoSEQ multiplex PCR; TCRdb holds only in-frame clones, not every one. The profile shows some 2.1 million clones, around 93% of them singletons. Germline V gene sequence: CDR1 MNHEY, CDR2 SMNVEV (reference sequence). The V and J ends lost 2 bases and 2 bases, in that order; junction bases with no gene match: 7. CDR3 size: 16 residues. A remark on this clone: No antigen is known for it. Within the sample, other DNA sequences also encode this same CDR3.

Study-level findings and limits: Investigators expected sequencing depth to affect clonotype sharing among donors. Generally, naive subsets came out with larger estimated richness than memory subsets. A reduction in generation probabilities was seen for non-shared clonotypes relative to those shared by all four donors.

Naive CD8 populations comprised CD45RO-negative cells positively selected for CCR7, excluding terminally differentiated effector memory CD45RA+ cells. The TCR originated in a man younger than 30 in good health. Some clones in this sample may be carry-over from other donors' samples. The chain couples TRBV27 to TRBJ2-7, with 9 bases identical to TRBD1. The sample comprised naive CD8+ T cells from PBMCs. Written as DNA, the CDR3 is TGTGCCAGCAGTTTACTCCTGGGACAGGGCCCCTACGAGCAGTACTTC. Amino acids: CASSLLLGQGPYEQYF.